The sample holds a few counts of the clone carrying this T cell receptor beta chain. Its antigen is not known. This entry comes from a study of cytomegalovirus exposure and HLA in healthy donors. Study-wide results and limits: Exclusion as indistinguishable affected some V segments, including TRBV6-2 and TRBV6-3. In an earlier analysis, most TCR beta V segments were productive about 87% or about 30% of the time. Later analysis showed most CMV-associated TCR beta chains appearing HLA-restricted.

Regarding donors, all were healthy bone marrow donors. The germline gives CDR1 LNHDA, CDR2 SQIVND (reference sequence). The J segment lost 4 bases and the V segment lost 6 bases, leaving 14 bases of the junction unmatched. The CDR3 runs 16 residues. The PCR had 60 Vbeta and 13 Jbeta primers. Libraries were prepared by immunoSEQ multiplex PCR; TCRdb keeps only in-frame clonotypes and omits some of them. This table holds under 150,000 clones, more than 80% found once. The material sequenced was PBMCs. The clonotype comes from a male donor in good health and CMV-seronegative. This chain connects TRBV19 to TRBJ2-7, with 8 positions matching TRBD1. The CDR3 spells CASRRGAGGDGYEQYF. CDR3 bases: TGTGCCAGTAGAAGGGGGGCAGGGGGCGACGGATACGAGCAGTACTTC.